Listed here is a single T cell receptor (beta chain). The data stem from a study of blood T cell repertoires in COVID-19. Germline-derived CDR1 and CDR2 are MNHEY and SMNVEV (reference sequence). The CDR3 has 14 residues. The germline V and J ends were trimmed by 0 bases and 6 bases, with 9 bases remaining between them. Sequencing was performed with immunoSEQ multiplex PCR; in TCRdb, only in-frame clones are kept and a portion is missing. The sample has 500,000 or so clones, approximately 86% seen once. The sample taken for sequencing was PBMCs or T cells enriched from blood (not recorded which). The gene calls are TRBV27 and TRBJ2-4; D gene ambiguous. This TCR was recovered from a woman under 30 who had recovered from COVID-19. The chain's CDR3 is CASSLSEWANIQYF. As DNA, the CDR3 is TGTGCCAGCAGTTTATCAGAGTGGGCAAACATTCAGTACTTC.